This T cell receptor beta chain was profiled in a study of Ad26.COV2.S vaccination and SARS-CoV-2 variants. Details on this clone: Its antigen is currently unknown.

Study-level results: Recipients of vaccine and of placebo showed similar breadth of their non-spike TCR repertoires.

Treatment meaning: 19 received Ad26.COV2.S at low or high dose, single or two shots; roughly five received placebo; per-sample allocation not given. The investigators took samples on day 63 after the first vaccine or placebo injection. An Ad26 vector was used to express Wuhan-strain SARS-CoV-2 spike as the vaccine. This table comes from immunoSEQ multiplex PCR, and its TCRdb copy is limited to in-frame clones, with some not included. The sample records around 450,000 clones, over 75% being singletons. From germline, CDR1 is MNHEY and CDR2 SMNVEV (reference sequence). V lost 7 bases and J lost 0; bases outside the gene matches: 7. CDR3 length: 15 amino acids.

The origin of this receptor is a person between 18 and 59 years old who received the Ad26.COV2.S COVID-19 vaccine or a placebo. The specimen comprised peripheral blood, sampled in a trial of Ad26.COV2.S vaccine versus placebo. The rearrangement uses TRBV27 and TRBJ1-2, with 8 bases that match TRBD1. This CDR3 is CASKTQGGTNYGYTF. The CDR3 DNA is TGTGCCAGCAAAACACAGGGGGGGACTAACTATGGCTACACCTTC.